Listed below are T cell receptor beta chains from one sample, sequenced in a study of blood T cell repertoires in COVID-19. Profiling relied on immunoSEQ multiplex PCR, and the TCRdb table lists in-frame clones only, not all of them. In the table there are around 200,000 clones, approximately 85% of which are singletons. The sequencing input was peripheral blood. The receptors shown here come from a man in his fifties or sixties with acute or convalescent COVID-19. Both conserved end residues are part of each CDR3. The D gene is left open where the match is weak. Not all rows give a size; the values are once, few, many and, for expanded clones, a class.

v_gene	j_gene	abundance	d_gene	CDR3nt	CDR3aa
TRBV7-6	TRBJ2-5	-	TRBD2	TGTGCCAGCAGCCAATACCCGGGGGCGACTAGCGGACCTCAAGAGACCCAGTACTTC	CASSQYPGATSGPQETQYF
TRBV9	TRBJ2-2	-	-	TGTGCCAGCAGCGTAGACTCTAACACCGGGGAGCTGTTTTTT	CASSVDSNTGELFF
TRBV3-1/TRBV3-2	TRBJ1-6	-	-	TGTGCCAGCAGCCAAGAAAGGCGGTATAATTCACCCCTCCACTTT	CASSQERRYNSPLHF
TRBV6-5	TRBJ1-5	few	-	TGTGCCAGCAGCCCGGGGAGGGTTGGCAATCAGCCCCAGCATTTT	CASSPGRVGNQPQHF
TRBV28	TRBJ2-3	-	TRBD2	TGTGCCAGCACCTTGCGGGAGGACACAGATACGCAGTATTTT	CASTLREDTDTQYF
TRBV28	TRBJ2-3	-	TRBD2	TGTGCCAGCAGTTCCATTGGACTAGCGGGAGGCAAGGCAGATACGCAGTATTTT	CASSSIGLAGGKADTQYF
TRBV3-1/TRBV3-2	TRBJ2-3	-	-	TGTGCCAGCAGCTCACGGGGAAACACAGATACGCAGTATTTT	CASSSRGNTDTQYF
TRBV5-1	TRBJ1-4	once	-	TGCGCCAGCAGCTTGGGCGGGAATCCTAATGAAAAACTGTTTTTT	CASSLGGNPNEKLFF
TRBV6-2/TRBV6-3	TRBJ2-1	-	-	TGTGCCAGCAGTTACTCGTTGTGGACAGGGTCCGCGGGAGCCTACAATGAGCAGTTCTTC	CASSYSLWTGSAGAYNEQFF
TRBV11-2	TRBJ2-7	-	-	TGTGCCAGCAGTCAGTCAGGGTACGGTACCACCTACGAGCAGTACTTC	CASSQSGYGTTYEQYF
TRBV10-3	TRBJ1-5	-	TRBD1	TGTGCCATCAGTTCGGGACAGGGTTATCAGCCCCAGCATTTT	CAISSGQGYQPQHF
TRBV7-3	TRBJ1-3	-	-	TGTGCCAGCAGCTTAACCCCCACGGAGGCTGGAAACACCATATATTTT	CASSLTPTEAGNTIYF
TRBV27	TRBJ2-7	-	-	TGTGCCAGCAGCCCCGGAGGGCCATTTGGCGAGCAGTACTTC	CASSPGGPFGEQYF
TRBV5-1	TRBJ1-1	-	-	TGCGCCAGCAGCTGGAGTGGGGCGGCGAACACTGAAGCTTTCTTT	CASSWSGAANTEAFF
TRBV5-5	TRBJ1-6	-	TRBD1	TGTGCCAGCAGCTTGGGGTTGAGACAGGGGGTGTATTCACCCCTCCACTTT	CASSLGLRQGVYSPLHF
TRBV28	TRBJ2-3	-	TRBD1	TGTGCCACGGTCGTAGGACAGGGGGCGCTGGATACGCAGTATTTT	CATVVGQGALDTQYF
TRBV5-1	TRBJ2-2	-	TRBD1	TGCGCCAGCACGGGGACAGGGGGTAGCACCGGGGAGCTGTTTTTT	CASTGTGGSTGELFF
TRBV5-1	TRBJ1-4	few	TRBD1	TGCGCCAGCAGCCAAAAGACAGGGGGGGATGAAAAACTGTTTTTT	CASSQKTGGDEKLFF
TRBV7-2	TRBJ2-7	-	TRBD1	TGTGCCAGCAGCTCCGGGACAGGGGCAGGCGAGCAGTACTTC	CASSSGTGAGEQYF
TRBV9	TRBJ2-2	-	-	TGTGCCAGCAGCGTACGTAGAGGTAGAGGGGAGCTGTTTTTT	CASSVRRGRGELFF
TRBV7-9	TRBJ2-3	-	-	TGTGCCAGCAGCTTAGGAAATGGGGCAGGAGGCACAGATACGCAGTATTTT	CASSLGNGAGGTDTQYF
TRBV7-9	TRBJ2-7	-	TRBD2	TGTGCCAGCAGCTCCCGGGGGGAACCGGACGAGCAGTACTTC	CASSSRGEPDEQYF
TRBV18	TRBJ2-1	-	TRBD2	TGTGCCAGCTCACCATCCCTAGCGGGACTTGTCTACAATGAGCAGTTCTTC	CASSPSLAGLVYNEQFF
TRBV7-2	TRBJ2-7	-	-	TGTGCCAGCAGCTTAAACGGGGGAGGCTCCTACGAGCAGTACTTC	CASSLNGGGSYEQYF
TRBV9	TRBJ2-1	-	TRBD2	TGTGCCAGCAGCGCCCGACGGACTAGCGGTAACAATGAGCAGTTCTTC	CASSARRTSGNNEQFF
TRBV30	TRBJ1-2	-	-	TGTGCCTATGGCAGGTACCCCTATGGCTACACCTTC	CAYGRYPYGYTF
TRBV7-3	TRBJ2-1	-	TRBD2	TGTGCCAGCAGCCCCTCCGGGAAGCGGGAGGCTTCCTACAATGAGCAGTTCTTC	CASSPSGKREASYNEQFF
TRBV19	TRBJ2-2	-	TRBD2	TGTGCCAGTAGTCCCAGCGGGGGCACCGGGGAGCTGTTTTTT	CASSPSGGTGELFF
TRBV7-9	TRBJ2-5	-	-	TGTGCCAGCAGTCAACAGGGGGGGCGAGAGACCCAGTACTTC	CASSQQGGRETQYF
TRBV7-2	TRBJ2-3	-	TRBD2	TGTGCCAGCATGGGTACTAGCGGGAGTGTGGGCGATACGCAGTATTTT	CASMGTSGSVGDTQYF
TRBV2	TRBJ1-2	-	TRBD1	TGTGCCAGCAGTGAAAAGGGGGGACAGGGCGGCGGCTACACCTTC	CASSEKGGQGGGYTF
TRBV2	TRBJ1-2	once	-	TGTGCCAGCAGTGAAGGGACATACTATGGCTACACCTTC	CASSEGTYYGYTF
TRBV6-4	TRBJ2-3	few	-	TGTGCCAGCAGTGACTCGTCAGGGGACCCTACGCAGTATTTT	CASSDSSGDPTQYF
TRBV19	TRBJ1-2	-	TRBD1	TGTGCCAGTAGTCCCACAGGGGGCGGCTTGGGCTACACCTTC	CASSPTGGGLGYTF
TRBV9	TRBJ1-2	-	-	TGTGCCAGCAGCTCAATGCCCGGTGGGAGGGAAGATGGCTACACCTTC	CASSSMPGGREDGYTF
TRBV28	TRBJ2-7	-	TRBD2	TGTGCCAGCAGTGGGGGACTAGCGAGGTACGAGCAGTACTTC	CASSGGLARYEQYF
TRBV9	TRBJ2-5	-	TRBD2	TGTGCCAGCAGCGCAGGCTCCGGGACTAGCGGAAAAGAGACCCAGTACTTC	CASSAGSGTSGKETQYF
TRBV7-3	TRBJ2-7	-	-	TGTGCCAGCAGTCCTTCCGCGGGGCTTCTTCACGAGCAGTACTTC	CASSPSAGLLHEQYF
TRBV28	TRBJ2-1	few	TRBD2	TGTGCCAGCAGGTCCACTAGCGGGAGCCATGAGCAGTTCTTC	CASRSTSGSHEQFF
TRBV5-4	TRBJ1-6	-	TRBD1	TGTGCCAGCAGCCCGGGACAGGGGCCTTTTCCCCTCCACTTT	CASSPGQGPFPLHF
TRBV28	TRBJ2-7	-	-	TGTGCCAGCAGCCCAGGGTTCAACGAGCAGTACTTC	CASSPGFNEQYF
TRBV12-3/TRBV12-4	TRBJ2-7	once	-	TGTGCCAGCAGTCCCGTGAGGTACGAGCAGTACTTC	CASSPVRYEQYF
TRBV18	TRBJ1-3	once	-	TGTGCCAGCTCACCTTCTTGGGGGGGAGCTGGAAACACCATATATTTT	CASSPSWGGAGNTIYF
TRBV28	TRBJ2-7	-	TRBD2	TGTGCCAGCAGTGCGGGACTAGCGCGATACGAGCAGTACTTC	CASSAGLARYEQYF
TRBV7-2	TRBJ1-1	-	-	TGTGCCAGCAGCTTCACAGGGATGAACACTGAAGCTTTCTTT	CASSFTGMNTEAFF
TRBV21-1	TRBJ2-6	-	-	TGTGCCAGCAGCAAATACCTCCCAGGGGGCGCGAAGACCAACGTCCTGACTTTC	CASSKYLPGGAKTNVLTF
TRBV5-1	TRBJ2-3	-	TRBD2	TGCGCCAGCAGCTTGGCCCGTATAGCGGGTATCACAGATACGCAGTATTTT	CASSLARIAGITDTQYF
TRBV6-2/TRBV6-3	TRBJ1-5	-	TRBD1	TGTGCCAGCAGTGGACAGGGGGCACGGCAGCCCCAGCATTTT	CASSGQGARQPQHF
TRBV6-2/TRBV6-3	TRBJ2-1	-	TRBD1	TGTGCCAGCAGTGCGGGACAGGGGGCCGGTTACAATGAGCAGTTCTTC	CASSAGQGAGYNEQFF
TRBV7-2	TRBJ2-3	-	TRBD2	TGTGCCAGCAGCTTAGGGACTAGCGGGATGGATACGCAGTATTTT	CASSLGTSGMDTQYF
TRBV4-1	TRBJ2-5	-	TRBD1	TGCGCCAGCAGCCAGAGGACAGGGAAGTACCAAGAGACCCAGTACTTC	CASSQRTGKYQETQYF
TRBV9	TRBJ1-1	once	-	TGTGCCAGCAGCGTAGGTGGTACAGTGAACACTGAAGCTTTCTTT	CASSVGGTVNTEAFF
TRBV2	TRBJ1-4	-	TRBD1	TGTGCCAGCAGTGAAGCTCGACAGGGGTTTGAAAAACTGTTTTTT	CASSEARQGFEKLFF
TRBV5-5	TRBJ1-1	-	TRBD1	TGTGCCAGCAGCTCCCAAGGGACAGGGTACACTGAAGCTTTCTTT	CASSSQGTGYTEAFF
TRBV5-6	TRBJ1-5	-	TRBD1	TGTGCCAGCAGCTTGGCCGACAGGGCGGGCAATCAGCCCCAGCATTTT	CASSLADRAGNQPQHF